Listed here are 18 T cell receptor beta chains from one sample, sequenced in a study of multiple sclerosis patients with progressive multifocal leukoencephalopathy. As to time point: time of PML onset. Some clones are missing from TCRdb's copy, which holds only in-frame ones; the method was immunoSEQ multiplex PCR. The table shows roughly 30,000 clones, with approximately 90% occurring only once. This sample comprised PBMCs, obtained from a patient treated with natalizumab. The receptor set was obtained from a woman aged 40 to 55 with progressive multifocal leukoencephalopathy.

The chain couples TRBV2 to TRBJ1-5; D is uncertain. This CDR3 spans 16 amino acids. Germline V CDR1 and CDR2: SNHLY, FYNNEI. V was clipped by 2 bases and J by 2 bases, with 13 bases between them. Here the CDR3 reads CASSELASPRNQPQHF. The CDR3 coding sequence is TGTGCCAGCAGTGAACTGGCAAGCCCCCGCAATCAGCCCCAGCATTTT.

V gene TRBV7-9 combines with J gene TRBJ2-4, with 8 bases that match TRBD1. The CDR3 loop spans 16 amino acids. Germline assignment: CDR1 SEHNR and CDR2 FQNEAQ (reference sequence). V was pared by 4 bases and J by 1 base, with 6 bases of the junction left unmatched. CDR3 sequence reads: CASSWGQAGAKNIQYF. The CDR3, as DNA: TGTGCCAGCAGCTGGGGACAGGCGGGGGCCAAAAACATTCAGTACTTC.

This clone has a handful of counts. V gene TRBV7-9 combines with J gene TRBJ2-5, with 7 bases that match TRBD1. With V trimmed by 5 bases and J by 3 bases, 12 bases remained unmatched. Germline V gene lookup returns CDR1 SEHNR and CDR2 FQNEAQ (reference sequence). There are 16 residues in the CDR3. CDR3 protein: CASSPWPGTDEETQYF. DNA for the CDR3: TGTGCCAGCAGCCCGTGGCCCGGGACAGACGAAGAGACCCAGTACTTC.

The V gene is TRBV18, the J gene TRBJ2-5; D is ambiguous. The CDR3 covers 13 residues. Trimming shortened V by 3 bases and J by 2 bases, and 7 bases separated the two germline ends. From germline, CDR1 is KGHSH and CDR2 LQKENI. CDR3 in amino acids: CASSPLDQETQYF. CDR3 coding DNA: TGTGCCAGCTCACCGCTAGATCAAGAGACCCAGTACTTC.

The chain joins TRBV7-6 to TRBJ1-2, with D possibly being TRBD1 (5 bases). V was shortened by 5 bases and J by 2 bases, with 9 bases between the two germline ends. Germline-derived CDR1 and CDR2 are SGHVS and FNYEAQ. This CDR3 contains 13 residues. The CDR3 spells CASSPDKNYGYTF. CDR3 DNA sequence: TGTGCCAGCAGCCCGGACAAAAACTATGGCTACACCTTC.

V is TRBV28 and J is TRBJ2-1; TRBD2 is a possible D gene (6 bases). Germline CDR1 is MDHEN and CDR2 is SYDVKM. Between the trimmed V and J ends, which lost 3 bases and 1 base, there was a span of 13 bases. The CDR3 is made up of 16 amino acids. The CDR3 is CASSFSTGESYNEQFF. The CDR3 DNA sequence: TGTGCCAGCAGTTTCTCTACGGGAGAGTCCTACAATGAGCAGTTCTTC.

The chain uses TRBV25-1 and TRBJ1-3; D remains unclear. Trimming stripped 8 bases from V and 4 bases from J, with 12 bases between. The length of the CDR3 is 13 residues. CDR1 MGHDK and CDR2 SYGVNS come from the germline V gene. CDR3: CASGVNRGNTIYF. Here the CDR3 DNA reads TGTGCCAGCGGGGTCAATCGGGGAAACACCATATATTTT.

J is TRBJ2-6 and V is TRBV6-6; D not resolved. Germline CDR1 reads MNHNY; CDR2 reads SVGAGI (reference sequence). The germline V and J ends were trimmed by 2 bases and 2 bases, with 7 bases remaining between them. CDR3 length: 15 amino acids. The CDR3 loop is CASSYMVAGANVLTF. In DNA, the CDR3 is TGTGCCAGCAGTTACATGGTTGCTGGGGCCAACGTCCTGACTTTC.

This sequence joins TRBV19 and TRBJ1-4, with 10 bases identical to TRBD1. CDR1 and CDR2 (germline): LNHDA, SQIVND (reference sequence). Trimming removed 3 bases from V and 8 bases from J; junction bases left unmatched: 9. CDR3 length: 16 residues. The CDR3 here is CASSMTGTGVEEKLFF. The CDR3 DNA follows: TGTGCCAGTAGTATGACCGGGACAGGGGTGGAGGAAAAACTGTTTTTT.

The rearrangement uses TRBV2 and TRBJ2-1; D not certain. In germline, CDR1 is SNHLY, CDR2 FYNNEI. The V end was cut by 8 bases, the J end by 10 bases, with 15 bases between. The CDR3 extends over 12 amino acids. CDR3 sequence (DNA): TGTGCCAGCCTCGAAGGCTGGGAAGAGCAGTTCTTC. Translation: CASLEGWEEQFF. The entire variable domain, with the rest obtained from reference TRBV2 and TRBJ2-1, is as follows: EPEVTQTPSHQVTQMGQEVILRCVPISNHLYFYWYRQILGQKVEFLVSFYNNEISEKSEIFDDQFSVERPDGSNFTLKIRSTKLEDSAMYFCASLEGWEEQFFGPGTRLTVL.

V gene TRBV29-1 combines with J gene TRBJ1-1; no clear D. This CDR3 contains 14 residues. V was shortened by 6 bases and J by 2 bases, with 16 bases between the two germline ends. Per germline, CDR1 SQVTM and CDR2 ANQGSEA. CDR3 in amino acids: CSVTREGPNTEAFF. The DNA of the CDR3 is TGCAGCGTAACCCGGGAGGGTCCCAACACTGAAGCTTTCTTT.

The chain uses TRBV7-2 and TRBJ2-3; no reliable D call. Trimming removed 2 bases from V and 6 bases from J, with 9 bases in between. The CDR3 totals 13 residues. Germline lookup yields CDR1 SGHTA and CDR2 FQGNSA. The CDR3 sequence: CASSLSFLDTQYF. The DNA of the CDR3 is TGTGCCAGCAGCTTATCGTTCCTGGATACGCAGTATTTT.

The chain employs TRBV21-1 and TRBJ2-7; TRBD1 was called by the table and not checked on the DNA. TRBV21-1 is classified as a pseudogene. The CDR3 contains 20 residues. CDR3 in amino acids: CASSKNPRDRVASITYEQYF. The DNA for the CDR3 is TGTGCCAGCAGCAAAAACCCTCGGGACAGGGTGGCCTCAATCACCTACGAGCAGTACTTC.

This chain uses TRBV7-2 with TRBJ1-2, with 7 bases matching TRBD1. The ends lost 5 bases at V and 0 bases at J; junction bases unmatched: 3. The length of the CDR3 is 14 residues. CDR1 SGHTA and CDR2 FQGNSA come from the germline V gene. CDR3 nucleotide sequence: TGTGCCAGCAGCCGGACAGGAGCTAACTATGGCTACACCTTC. It yields the protein CASSRTGANYGYTF.

CDR3 amino acids: CASSLGSAHEQYF. The CDR3, as DNA: TGTGCCAGCAGCTTGGGGTCGGCGCACGAGCAGTACTTC. The chain joins TRBV5-6 to TRBJ2-7; D gene ambiguous. CDR1 and CDR2 from the germline V gene are SGHDT and YYEEEE. CDR3 length: 13 residues. V shed 0 bases and J shed 5 bases, with 9 bases lying between them.

This clone has more than one count but fewer than ten. The gene calls are TRBV7-9 and TRBJ1-1, with a weak D call TRBD1 (6 bases). Germline V gives CDR1 SEHNR, CDR2 FQNEAQ (reference sequence). The V end lost 5 bases, the J end lost 3 bases, and 13 bases lay between the germline ends. The CDR3 spans 14 residues. The CDR3 sequence: CASSRTGADTEAFF. CDR3 bases: TGTGCCAGCAGCCGCACGGGGGCGGACACTGAAGCTTTCTTT.

This chain links TRBV4-1 with TRBJ2-3; 10 nucleotides agree with TRBD2. CDR3 length equals 15 residues. Trimming cost V 2 bases and J 2 bases; bases outside gene matches: 1. Germline V lookup: CDR1 MGHRA, CDR2 YSYEKL. CDR3 residues: CASSQTSGVTDTQYF. CDR3 nucleotide sequence: TGCGCCAGCAGCCAAACTAGCGGGGTCACAGATACGCAGTATTTT.

The chain combines TRBV7-9 with TRBJ2-3; TRBD2 matches 8 bases. J was trimmed by 2 bases and V by 5 bases; bases with no gene match: 6. Germline V lookup: CDR1 SEHNR, CDR2 FQNEAQ (reference sequence). The length of the CDR3 is 15 residues. In DNA, the CDR3 is TGTGCCAGCAGCACGAACGGGGGGGCCACAGATACGCAGTATTTT. Protein product: CASSTNGGATDTQYF.